The 13 T cell receptor beta chains below come from one sample, sequenced in a study of blood T cell repertoires in COVID-19. TCRdb's table, derived via immunoSEQ multiplex PCR, lists solely in-frame clones and lacks some. The sample has hundreds of thousands of clones, about 88% seen once; the top ten hold 7.8%. Sequences were obtained from peripheral blood. These receptors originate from a woman aged 50 to 65 with COVID-19, enrolled during active disease.

About this clone: The same CDR3 arises from other DNA sequences in this sample as well. CDR3 coding DNA: TGCGCCAGCAGCCTGGGGCAGGGGGCCTACGAGCAGTACTTC. Protein sequence: CASSLGQGAYEQYF. V is TRBV5-1 and J is TRBJ2-7, with TRBD1 identical over 7 bases. Germline CDR1 reads SGHRS; CDR2 reads YFSETQ. The CDR3 is made up of 14 amino acids. Germline trimming cut 4 bases from V and 2 bases from J; bases unmatched to any gene: 6.

The chain joins TRBV5-6 to TRBJ1-1; D remains ambiguous. Trimming pared 0 bases from V and 0 bases from J, leaving 12 bases between. The CDR3 runs 16 residues. From germline, CDR1 is SGHDT and CDR2 YYEEEE. CDR3 residues: CASSLASAGLNTEAFF. The CDR3 nucleotides are TGTGCCAGCAGCTTGGCGTCGGCAGGCTTGAACACTGAAGCTTTCTTT.

The chain couples TRBV11-3 to TRBJ2-2; possible D gene TRBD2, 5 bases. V shed 5 bases and J shed 3 bases, with 10 bases lying between them. Germline CDR1 SGHNT, CDR2 YENEEA. The CDR3 extends over 14 amino acids. The CDR3 loop is CASSRDSDTGELFF. CDR3 in DNA: TGTGCCAGCAGCCGGGATTCGGACACCGGGGAGCTGTTTTTT.

The rearrangement links TRBV10-2 to TRBJ2-7; the match to TRBD1 covers 10 bases. There are 23 residues in the CDR3. The germline V gene encodes CDR1 WSHSY and CDR2 SAAADI. J lost 3 bases, V lost 0 bases, and 26 bases had no gene match. DNA of the CDR3: TGCGCCAGCAGTGAGTCCCGGATACCGGGACAGGGGTCCCAAGCGGGGGCTTTCTACGAGCAGTACTTC. Encoded protein: CASSESRIPGQGSQAGAFYEQYF.

This clone was observed a single time. The V gene is TRBV11-2, the J gene TRBJ2-7; 7 nucleotides line up with TRBD1. J was trimmed by 4 bases and V by 3 bases; bases with no gene match: 6. In germline, CDR1 is SGHAT, CDR2 FQNNGV. The CDR3 consists of 14 residues. The CDR3 here is CASSLGTVQYEQYF. CDR3 DNA sequence: TGTGCCAGCAGCTTGGGGACAGTCCAGTACGAGCAGTACTTC.

The J gene is TRBJ1-3, the V gene TRBV10-3; TRBD1 matches 7 bases. From germline, CDR1 is ENHRY and CDR2 SYGVKD. CDR3 size: 15 residues. The ends lost 6 bases at V and 0 bases at J; junction bases unmatched: 5. CDR3 sequence: CAISQGQYSGNTIYF. DNA for the CDR3: TGTGCCATCAGCCAGGGACAGTACTCTGGAAACACCATATATTTT.

V and J are TRBV7-3 and TRBJ2-5; no clear D gene. The length of the CDR3 is 13 residues. The V end was cut by 4 bases, the J end by 6 bases, with 12 bases between. Germline V gene data show CDR1 as SGHTA and CDR2 as FQGTGA. CDR3 region: CASSSTHGQTQYF. The CDR3 bases are TGTGCCAGCAGCTCGACACATGGTCAGACCCAGTACTTC.

J is TRBJ2-1 and V is TRBV7-9; 10 nucleotides match TRBD1. V lost 5 bases and J lost 7; bases outside the gene matches: 11. The CDR3 is 16 amino acids. Germline CDR1 and CDR2: SEHNR and FQNEAQ (reference sequence). Here the CDR3 DNA reads TGTGCCAGCAGCAGACTCCGGGACAGGGGCTGGAATGAGCAGTTCTTC. It specifies CASSRLRDRGWNEQFF.

The rearrangement uses TRBV6-5 and TRBJ2-2; D is possibly TRBD1 (5 bases). Trimming cost V 8 bases and J 4 bases, with 17 bases left between them. The CDR3 spans 15 residues. Germline CDR1 reads MNHEY; CDR2 reads SVGAGI. CDR3 bases: TGTGCCAGCGTGGTGGGGCGCCCGAGCACCGGGGAGCTGTTTTTT. It translates to CASVVGRPSTGELFF.

The V gene is TRBV5-6, the J gene TRBJ1-4; tentative D call: TRBD1 (5 bases). CDR1 SGHDT and CDR2 YYEEEE come from the germline V gene. This CDR3 is built from 15 residues. V was trimmed by 3 bases and J by 6 bases, leaving 15 bases between them. The CDR3 sequence: CASSSRPSGDEKLFF. The CDR3 DNA reads TGTGCCAGCAGCTCCCGTCCCTCGGGGGATGAAAAACTGTTTTTT.

This chain connects TRBV6-2 or TRBV6-3 to TRBJ2-7; TRBD2 matches 8 bases. Germline values: CDR1 MNHEY, CDR2 SVGEGT. This CDR3 contains 16 residues. The V gene end was trimmed by 2 bases and the J gene end by 3 bases; junction bases not matched to a gene: 9. The DNA for the CDR3 is TGTGCCAGCAGTTACCCCTCGGGGAGCGGGGGCTACGAGCAGTACTTC. This sequence encodes CASSYPSGSGGYEQYF.

This clone was detected only a few times. This chain uses TRBV19 with TRBJ1-1; a weak D match, TRBD1 (5 bases). CDR3 length: 11 residues. The V end lost 10 bases, the J end lost 3 bases, and 9 bases lay between the germline ends. Germline V CDR1 and CDR2: LNHDA, SQIVND (reference sequence). The CDR3 here is CATGPDTEAFF. CDR3 nucleotide sequence: TGTGCCACAGGGCCAGACACTGAAGCTTTCTTT.

This clone was observed once. The chain recombines TRBV5-8 with TRBJ2-7; perhaps TRBD2 as D (5 bases). The CDR3 is 12 residues long. V was clipped by 3 bases and J by 7 bases, with 11 bases between them. Looked up from germline, CDR1 is SGHTS and CDR2 is YDEGEE. CDR3 bases: TGTGCCAGCAGCTACCAGAGGGCGGAGCAGTACTTC. It is translated as CASSYQRAEQYF. The full variable domain, rest sourced from reference TRBV5-8 and TRBJ2-7, is EAGVTQSPTHLIKTRGQQATLRCSPISGHTSVYWYQQALGLGLQFLLWYDEGEERNRGNFPPRFSGRQFPNYSSELNVNALELEDSALYLCASSYQRAEQYFGPGTRLTVT.